This is a list of T cell receptor beta chains from one sample in a study of blood T cell repertoires in COVID-19. The assay was immunoSEQ multiplex PCR, and TCRdb's table has in-frame clones only and misses some. The sample records roughly 65,000 clones, about 83% being singletons. Sequencing was performed on peripheral blood. All receptors derive from a human donor in a cohort sampled during active COVID-19. Both conserved end residues are part of each CDR3. D genes are given only for firm matches. Clone size is given for some rows only: seen once, a few or many times, or a class if the clone is expanded.

D: TRBD1
size: .
J: TRBJ2-7
V: TRBV5-1
DNA: TGCGCCAGCAGCCTCCGTCAGGGGGCTAGGGGCGAGCAGTACTTC
CDR3: CASSLRQGARGEQYF

D: TRBD2
size: .
J: TRBJ2-5
V: TRBV7-9
DNA: TGTGCCAGCAGCTTAGTTCCAGCGGGGACGCGCGTCCAGTACTTC
CDR3: CASSLVPAGTRVQYF

D: .
size: .
J: TRBJ2-3
V: TRBV5-1
DNA: TGCGCCAGCAGCTTGGGGAACATCCGGGACACAGATACGCAGTATTTT
CDR3: CASSLGNIRDTDTQYF

D: TRBD2
size: .
J: TRBJ2-5
V: TRBV19
DNA: TGTGCCAGTAGTATAAGCCTAGCGGGGGGGCTTGGTCGGGAGACCCAGTACTTC
CDR3: CASSISLAGGLGRETQYF

D: .
size: .
J: TRBJ2-1
V: TRBV10-3
DNA: TGTGCCATCAGTGACGGACTCACCAGCCGGTTCTTC
CDR3: CAISDGLTSRFF

D: .
size: .
J: TRBJ2-5
V: TRBV12-5
DNA: TGTGCTAGTGGTTTTTCGTACCAAGAGACCCAGTACTTC
CDR3: CASGFSYQETQYF

D: .
size: .
J: TRBJ1-4
V: TRBV9
DNA: TGTGCCAGCAGCGTAGCTCCGAGTCAAAAAGAAAAACTGTTTTTT
CDR3: CASSVAPSQKEKLFF

D: .
size: few
J: TRBJ1-2
V: TRBV5-1
DNA: TGCGCCAGCAGCTTGGCACAGAACTATGGCTACACCTTC
CDR3: CASSLAQNYGYTF

D: .
size: .
J: TRBJ2-1
V: TRBV2
DNA: TGTGCCAGCAGTGATGAAGCGGTATCCTACAATGAGCAGTTCTTC
CDR3: CASSDEAVSYNEQFF

D: .
size: medium-sized
J: TRBJ2-7
V: TRBV5-1
DNA: TGCGCCAGCAGCTTGGTTAGGGGCGACGAGCAGTACTTC
CDR3: CASSLVRGDEQYF

D: TRBD1
size: .
J: TRBJ2-7
V: TRBV20-1
DNA: TGCAGTGCTAGTGCCGGGACAGGGGGTTCCTACGAGCAGTACTTC
CDR3: CSASAGTGGSYEQYF

D: TRBD2
size: .
J: TRBJ2-3
V: TRBV4-3
DNA: TGCGCCAGCAGCCGGTCGGCTAGCGGGAGTACAGATACGCAGTATTTT
CDR3: CASSRSASGSTDTQYF

D: TRBD2
size: once
J: TRBJ2-3
V: TRBV7-2
DNA: TGTGCCAGCAGCCGGTTCTGGACTAGCGGGAGGAGTGCGTCAGATACGCAGTATTTT
CDR3: CASSRFWTSGRSASDTQYF

D: .
size: .
J: TRBJ1-4
V: TRBV5-5
DNA: TGTGCCAGCAGCTCCCCTTCCCAGGGCAATGAAAAACTGTTTTTT
CDR3: CASSSPSQGNEKLFF

D: TRBD2
size: .
J: TRBJ2-3
V: TRBV5-4
DNA: TGTGCCAGCAGCTTCGGCGGACGTCCTGGCGGGGGGGGAGATACGCAGTATTTT
CDR3: CASSFGGRPGGGGDTQYF

D: .
size: .
J: TRBJ1-5
V: TRBV18
DNA: TGTGCCAGCTCATCGGGGGGAGTCAATCAGCCCCAGCATTTT
CDR3: CASSSGGVNQPQHF

D: .
size: .
J: TRBJ1-3
V: TRBV24-1
DNA: TGTGCCACCGGAGGAAGGAGAGACTCTGGAAACACCATATATTTT
CDR3: CATGGRRDSGNTIYF

D: TRBD1
size: .
J: TRBJ1-3
V: TRBV6-6
DNA: TGTGCCAGCAGTTTGACAGGGGCGAGCTCTGGAAACACCATATATTTT
CDR3: CASSLTGASSGNTIYF

D: TRBD1
size: once
J: TRBJ1-5
V: TRBV24-1
DNA: TGTGCCACCAGTGACGCGGGACAGGGCAATCAGCCCCAGCATTTT
CDR3: CATSDAGQGNQPQHF

D: .
size: few
J: TRBJ1-3
V: TRBV11-2
DNA: TGTGCCAGCAGTCCCACAGGGCTCGCCGGAAACACCATATATTTT
CDR3: CASSPTGLAGNTIYF

D: TRBD2
size: few
J: TRBJ2-1
V: TRBV7-8
DNA: TGTGCCAGCAGCCCGCTAGGGACTAGCTCCTACAATGAGCAGTTCTTC
CDR3: CASSPLGTSSYNEQFF

D: .
size: once
J: TRBJ1-5
V: TRBV7-5
DNA: TGTGCCAGAAGCACCGACAGGGTTAGCAATCAGCCCCAGCATTTT
CDR3: CARSTDRVSNQPQHF

D: .
size: .
J: TRBJ1-1
V: TRBV30
DNA: TGTGCCTGGAGAGGCAGAACAGACACTGAAGCTTTCTTT
CDR3: CAWRGRTDTEAFF

D: .
size: .
J: TRBJ2-3
V: TRBV19
DNA: TGTGCCAGTATCTCCAGTCAGAGCACAGATACGCAGTATTTT
CDR3: CASISSQSTDTQYF

D: .
size: .
J: TRBJ1-1
V: TRBV11-2
DNA: TGTGCCAGCAGCTTACAGTCTTCTCTCTCCATGAACACTGAAGCTTTCTTT
CDR3: CASSLQSSLSMNTEAFF

D: TRBD2
size: few
J: TRBJ2-1
V: TRBV5-1
DNA: TGCGCCAGTAAGTCCCGGGACTACTTTAAAAGCAATGAGCAGTTCTTC
CDR3: CASKSRDYFKSNEQFF

D: TRBD1
size: .
J: TRBJ1-3
V: TRBV4-2
DNA: TGTGCCAGCAGCCACCCAGGGACAGGGGCTGGAAACACCATATATTTT
CDR3: CASSHPGTGAGNTIYF

D: .
size: .
J: TRBJ1-6
V: TRBV30
DNA: TGTGCCTGGAGTGTGGCCAGGGCTAATTCACCCCTCCACTTT
CDR3: CAWSVARANSPLHF

D: .
size: .
J: TRBJ1-6
V: TRBV28
DNA: TGTGCCAGCAGTATCATAACAGGGACCTATTCACCCCTCCACTTT
CDR3: CASSIITGTYSPLHF

D: TRBD2
size: .
J: TRBJ2-1
V: TRBV7-2
DNA: TGTGCCAGCAGCTCACACTATAGCGGGGGGGTGGGTGAGCAGTTCTTC
CDR3: CASSSHYSGGVGEQFF

D: TRBD2
size: many
J: TRBJ2-7
V: TRBV6-2/TRBV6-3
DNA: TGTGCCAGCAGCTCTCCGGCTAGCGGAGCCTCCTACGAGCAGTACTTC
CDR3: CASSSPASGASYEQYF

D: TRBD2
size: .
J: TRBJ2-2
V: TRBV11-3
DNA: TGTGCCAGCAGCTACGTGACTAGCGGGGGCCCGAACACCGGGGAGCTGTTTTTT
CDR3: CASSYVTSGGPNTGELFF

D: .
size: .
J: TRBJ2-6
V: TRBV7-6
DNA: TGTGCCAGCAGCTTGACCGGGGGTTCTGGGGCCAACGTCCTGACTTTC
CDR3: CASSLTGGSGANVLTF